Listed below are T cell receptor beta chains from one sample, sequenced in a study of CD8 T cells in Susac syndrome. One entry per CDR3 protein results from TCRdb running MiXCR on the immunoSEQ multiplex PCR reads. The sample lists over 150,000 distinct CDR3 sequences, about 94% occurring once. The sample taken for sequencing was CD4+ T cells from PBMCs. All receptors derive from a human donor with multiple sclerosis. The CDR3 runs from the conserved cysteine through the conserved F or W. The D gene is left open where the match is weak. Only part of the rows carry a size: once, few, many, or a class if the clone is expanded.

v_gene: TRBV24-1
d_gene: -
abundance: -
j_gene: TRBJ1-3
CDR3aa: CATSDGSGNTIYF
CDR3nt: TGTGCCACCAGTGACGGCTCTGGAAACACCATATATTTT

v_gene: TRBV12-3/TRBV12-4
d_gene: TRBD1
abundance: -
j_gene: TRBJ1-5
CDR3aa: CASSFGPRQGGQPQHF
CDR3nt: TGTGCCAGCAGTTTCGGGCCTCGACAGGGTGGGCAGCCCCAGCATTTT

v_gene: TRBV20-1
d_gene: -
abundance: -
j_gene: TRBJ1-5
CDR3aa: CSASWTLSPNQPQHF
CDR3nt: TGCAGTGCTAGCTGGACCCTAAGCCCCAATCAGCCCCAGCATTTT

v_gene: TRBV3-1
d_gene: -
abundance: -
j_gene: TRBJ1-2
CDR3aa: CASTGGNYGYTF
CDR3nt: TGTGCCAGCACCGGGGGAAACTATGGCTACACCTTC

v_gene: TRBV20-1
d_gene: -
abundance: -
j_gene: TRBJ2-5
CDR3aa: CSAPHAGASQETQYF
CDR3nt: TGCAGTGCTCCGCACGCAGGTGCCTCCCAAGAGACCCAGTACTTC

v_gene: TRBV6-1
d_gene: -
abundance: once
j_gene: TRBJ1-3
CDR3aa: CASSEYGSGNTIYF
CDR3nt: TGTGCCAGCAGTGAATACGGATCTGGAAACACCATATATTTT

v_gene: TRBV6-5
d_gene: -
abundance: -
j_gene: TRBJ1-2
CDR3aa: CASSYGGRDGYGYTF
CDR3nt: TGTGCCAGCAGTTACGGCGGCAGAGACGGCTATGGCTACACCTTC

v_gene: TRBV4-3
d_gene: TRBD2
abundance: -
j_gene: TRBJ2-1
CDR3aa: CASSQEVLAGYGEQFF
CDR3nt: TGCGCCAGCAGCCAAGAAGTACTAGCGGGATATGGTGAGCAGTTCTTC

v_gene: TRBV12-3/TRBV12-4
d_gene: TRBD1
abundance: -
j_gene: TRBJ1-1
CDR3aa: CASSSFPGQVNTEAFF
CDR3nt: TGTGCCAGCAGTTCCTTCCCGGGACAGGTGAACACTGAAGCTTTCTTT

v_gene: TRBV11-1
d_gene: -
abundance: -
j_gene: TRBJ2-5
CDR3aa: CASSPSRDRQETQYF
CDR3nt: TGTGCCAGCAGCCCCTCGCGGGACAGACAAGAGACCCAGTACTTC

v_gene: TRBV24-1
d_gene: -
abundance: -
j_gene: TRBJ2-5
CDR3aa: CATSDFNQETQYF
CDR3nt: TGTGCCACCAGTGATTTTAATCAAGAGACCCAGTACTTC

v_gene: TRBV5-1
d_gene: -
abundance: -
j_gene: TRBJ2-3
CDR3aa: CASYYGAASTDTQYF
CDR3nt: TGCGCCAGCTACTACGGAGCGGCCAGCACAGATACGCAGTATTTT

v_gene: TRBV7-9
d_gene: TRBD2
abundance: -
j_gene: TRBJ2-7
CDR3aa: CASSRDYREQYF
CDR3nt: TGTGCCAGCAGCCGGGACTATAGGGAGCAGTACTTC

v_gene: TRBV20-1
d_gene: TRBD2
abundance: -
j_gene: TRBJ2-1
CDR3aa: CSAMGLAGRNNEQFF
CDR3nt: TGCAGTGCTATGGGACTAGCGGGACGTAACAATGAGCAGTTCTTC

v_gene: TRBV15
d_gene: -
abundance: -
j_gene: TRBJ2-3
CDR3aa: CATSRAPSVDYTDTQYF
CDR3nt: TGTGCCACCAGCAGAGCCCCCTCCGTGGATTACACAGATACGCAGTATTTT

v_gene: TRBV11-2
d_gene: -
abundance: -
j_gene: TRBJ2-5
CDR3aa: CASSLRRAGAQYF
CDR3nt: TGTGCCAGCAGCTTAAGGAGGGCAGGGGCCCAGTACTTC

v_gene: TRBV20-1
d_gene: TRBD1
abundance: -
j_gene: TRBJ1-5
CDR3aa: CSARGARGLDQPQHF
CDR3nt: TGCAGTGCTAGAGGTGCCAGGGGGCTTGATCAGCCCCAGCATTTT

v_gene: TRBV18
d_gene: -
abundance: -
j_gene: TRBJ2-7
CDR3aa: CASSPGQQFYEQYF
CDR3nt: TGTGCCAGCTCACCAGGGCAACAATTCTACGAGCAGTACTTC

v_gene: TRBV11-2
d_gene: -
abundance: few
j_gene: TRBJ1-1
CDR3aa: CASSATTNTEAFF
CDR3nt: TGTGCCAGCAGCGCCACCACAAACACTGAAGCTTTCTTT

v_gene: TRBV19
d_gene: -
abundance: -
j_gene: TRBJ2-2
CDR3aa: CASNLNTGELFF
CDR3nt: TGTGCCAGTAATTTGAACACCGGGGAGCTGTTTTTT

v_gene: TRBV5-1
d_gene: -
abundance: -
j_gene: TRBJ2-3
CDR3aa: CASSLVGAGDTQYF
CDR3nt: TGCGCCAGCAGCTTAGTAGGGGCAGGAGATACGCAGTATTTT

v_gene: TRBV6-6
d_gene: TRBD1
abundance: -
j_gene: TRBJ2-7
CDR3aa: CASSTGTGTYEQYF
CDR3nt: TGTGCCAGCAGTACCGGGACAGGGACCTACGAGCAGTACTTC

v_gene: TRBV5-1
d_gene: TRBD1
abundance: -
j_gene: TRBJ1-1
CDR3aa: CASSWGQGATEAFF
CDR3nt: TGCGCCAGCAGCTGGGGACAGGGGGCGACTGAAGCTTTCTTT

v_gene: TRBV7-2
d_gene: TRBD2
abundance: -
j_gene: TRBJ2-7
CDR3aa: CASSSPSGSSYEQYF
CDR3nt: TGTGCCAGCAGCTCCCCTAGCGGGAGCTCCTACGAGCAGTACTTC

v_gene: TRBV12-3/TRBV12-4
d_gene: TRBD2
abundance: -
j_gene: TRBJ2-2
CDR3aa: CASSPLGGGADTGELFF
CDR3nt: TGTGCCAGCAGTCCCCTCGGGGGGGGCGCAGACACCGGGGAGCTGTTTTTT

v_gene: TRBV20-1
d_gene: -
abundance: -
j_gene: TRBJ1-2
CDR3aa: CSAREGTANYGYTF
CDR3nt: TGCAGTGCTAGAGAGGGGACCGCTAACTATGGCTACACCTTC

v_gene: TRBV11-2
d_gene: -
abundance: -
j_gene: TRBJ2-1
CDR3aa: CASSSLTEYNEQFF
CDR3nt: TGTGCCAGCAGCTCGCTGACCGAGTACAATGAGCAGTTCTTC

v_gene: TRBV18
d_gene: TRBD1
abundance: -
j_gene: TRBJ2-3
CDR3aa: CASSPGTGEANTQYF
CDR3nt: TGTGCCAGCTCGCCAGGGACAGGGGAGGCGAATACGCAGTATTTT

v_gene: TRBV7-2
d_gene: -
abundance: -
j_gene: TRBJ2-1
CDR3aa: CASSQAQSSYNEQFF
CDR3nt: TGTGCCAGCAGCCAGGCTCAGAGCTCCTACAATGAGCAGTTCTTC

v_gene: TRBV27
d_gene: -
abundance: -
j_gene: TRBJ1-5
CDR3aa: CASSLLGASNQPQHF
CDR3nt: TGTGCCAGCAGTTTATTGGGGGCTAGCAATCAGCCCCAGCATTTT

v_gene: TRBV6-1
d_gene: TRBD1
abundance: -
j_gene: TRBJ1-1
CDR3aa: CANRRDSLYTEAFF
CDR3nt: TGTGCCAACAGAAGGGACAGTCTTTACACTGAAGCTTTCTTT

v_gene: TRBV2
d_gene: -
abundance: -
j_gene: TRBJ2-1
CDR3aa: CASSERGYNEQFF
CDR3nt: TGTGCCAGCAGTGAAAGGGGATACAATGAGCAGTTCTTC

v_gene: TRBV11-2
d_gene: TRBD1
abundance: -
j_gene: TRBJ2-7
CDR3aa: CASSQDRGEQYF
CDR3nt: TGTGCCAGCAGCCAAGACAGGGGCGAGCAGTACTTC

v_gene: TRBV18
d_gene: -
abundance: -
j_gene: TRBJ1-1
CDR3aa: CASKGTVNTEAFF
CDR3nt: TGTGCCAGCAAGGGGACGGTGAACACTGAAGCTTTCTTT

v_gene: TRBV6-2/TRBV6-3
d_gene: -
abundance: -
j_gene: TRBJ2-7
CDR3aa: CASRDWYEQYF
CDR3nt: TGTGCCAGCAGGGATTGGTACGAGCAGTACTTC

v_gene: TRBV24-1
d_gene: -
abundance: -
j_gene: TRBJ2-1
CDR3aa: CATSDLRHPNEQFF
CDR3nt: TGTGCCACCAGTGATCTTCGACACCCCAATGAGCAGTTCTTC

v_gene: TRBV20-1
d_gene: TRBD2
abundance: -
j_gene: TRBJ2-7
CDR3aa: CSAPSGLAFNEQYF
CDR3nt: TGCAGTGCCCCGTCGGGACTAGCTTTCAACGAGCAGTACTTC

v_gene: TRBV12-3/TRBV12-4
d_gene: -
abundance: -
j_gene: TRBJ1-5
CDR3aa: CASSLMNQPQHF
CDR3nt: TGTGCCAGCAGTTTAATGAATCAGCCCCAGCATTTT

v_gene: TRBV30
d_gene: -
abundance: -
j_gene: TRBJ2-2
CDR3aa: CAWRDTGELFF
CDR3nt: TGTGCCTGGAGGGACACCGGGGAGCTGTTTTTT

v_gene: TRBV27
d_gene: -
abundance: -
j_gene: TRBJ1-2
CDR3aa: CASSLSPLTVNYGYTF
CDR3nt: TGTGCCAGCAGTTTATCTCCCCTGACAGTTAACTATGGCTACACCTTC

v_gene: TRBV5-1
d_gene: -
abundance: few
j_gene: TRBJ2-7
CDR3aa: CASSLSGTTYEQYF
CDR3nt: TGCGCCAGCAGCCTCAGCGGTACGACCTACGAGCAGTACTTC

v_gene: TRBV5-8
d_gene: TRBD1
abundance: -
j_gene: TRBJ2-5
CDR3aa: CASNNPGGAETQYF
CDR3nt: TGTGCCAGCAACAACCCAGGGGGCGCAGAGACCCAGTACTTC

v_gene: TRBV5-1
d_gene: TRBD1
abundance: -
j_gene: TRBJ1-3
CDR3aa: CASSLGGGRTLNTIYF
CDR3nt: TGCGCCAGCAGCTTGGGAGGGGGCCGGACCCTAAACACCATATATTTT

v_gene: TRBV4-2
d_gene: TRBD1
abundance: -
j_gene: TRBJ1-2
CDR3aa: CASSRGQGAGYTF
CDR3nt: TGTGCCAGCAGCCGAGGACAGGGTGCTGGCTACACCTTC

v_gene: TRBV2
d_gene: -
abundance: once
j_gene: TRBJ2-2
CDR3aa: CASSQRHPANTGELFF
CDR3nt: TGTGCCAGCAGTCAAAGACACCCAGCGAACACCGGGGAGCTGTTTTTT

v_gene: TRBV12-5
d_gene: -
abundance: -
j_gene: TRBJ2-5
CDR3aa: CASGVSGRQQETQYF
CDR3nt: TGTGCTAGTGGTGTCTCCGGACGTCAGCAAGAGACCCAGTACTTC

v_gene: TRBV7-9
d_gene: -
abundance: once
j_gene: TRBJ2-3
CDR3aa: CASSLDGATSTDTQYF
CDR3nt: TGTGCCAGCAGCTTAGATGGCGCGACTAGCACAGATACGCAGTATTTT

v_gene: TRBV5-1
d_gene: TRBD1
abundance: -
j_gene: TRBJ1-4
CDR3aa: CASSTTGEKLFF
CDR3nt: TGCGCCAGCAGCACGACAGGGGAAAAACTGTTTTTT

v_gene: TRBV7-2
d_gene: -
abundance: -
j_gene: TRBJ1-5
CDR3aa: CASSRGSSGNQPQHF
CDR3nt: TGTGCCAGCTCGAGGGGTTCGAGTGGCAATCAGCCCCAGCATTTT

v_gene: TRBV7-8
d_gene: -
abundance: -
j_gene: TRBJ2-3
CDR3aa: CASSLASLGLATDTQYF
CDR3nt: TGTGCCAGCAGCTTAGCTTCACTCGGGCTAGCGACAGATACGCAGTATTTT

v_gene: TRBV3-1
d_gene: -
abundance: -
j_gene: TRBJ2-3
CDR3aa: CASSQGGLFTDTQYF
CDR3nt: TGTGCCAGCAGCCAAGGGGGACTCTTCACAGATACGCAGTATTTT

v_gene: TRBV2
d_gene: -
abundance: -
j_gene: TRBJ1-2
CDR3aa: CASSSNSYGYTF
CDR3nt: TGTGCCAGCAGTTCCAACAGCTATGGCTACACCTTC

v_gene: TRBV6-5
d_gene: -
abundance: -
j_gene: TRBJ2-7
CDR3aa: CASSYLSTGPFYEQYF
CDR3nt: TGTGCCAGCAGTTACCTCTCCACAGGACCTTTCTACGAGCAGTACTTC

v_gene: TRBV29-1
d_gene: -
abundance: -
j_gene: TRBJ2-7
CDR3aa: CSPGRGSYEQYF
CDR3nt: TGCAGCCCGGGACGGGGGTCCTACGAGCAGTACTTC